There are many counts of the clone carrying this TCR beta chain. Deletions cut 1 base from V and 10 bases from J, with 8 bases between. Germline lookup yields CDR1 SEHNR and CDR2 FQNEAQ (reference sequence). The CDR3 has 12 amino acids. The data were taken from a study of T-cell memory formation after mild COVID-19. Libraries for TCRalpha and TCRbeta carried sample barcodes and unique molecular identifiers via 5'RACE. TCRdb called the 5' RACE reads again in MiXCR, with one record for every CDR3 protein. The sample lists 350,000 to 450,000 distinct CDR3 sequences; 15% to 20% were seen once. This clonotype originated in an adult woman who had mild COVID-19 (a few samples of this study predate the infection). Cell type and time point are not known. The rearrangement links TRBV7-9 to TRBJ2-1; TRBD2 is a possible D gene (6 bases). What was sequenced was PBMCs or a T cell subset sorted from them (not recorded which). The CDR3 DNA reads TGTGCCAGCAGCTTAGGTGGACTAGAGCAGTTCTTC. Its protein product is CASSLGGLEQFF. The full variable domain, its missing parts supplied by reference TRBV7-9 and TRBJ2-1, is DTGVSQNPRHKITKRGQNVTFRCDPISEHNRLYWYRQTLGQGPEFLTYFQNEAQLEKSRLLSDRFSAERPKGSFSTLEIQRTEQGDSAMYLCASSLGGLEQFFGPGTRLTVL.